This entry describes one TCR beta chain. In the original workflow: Reference gene primer amplification gave nucleated cell count estimates. Sequenced by immunoSEQ multiplex PCR; TCRdb stores in-frame clones only, minus some. That table furnishes V, J and clone size, whereas the DNA furnished D and trimming. Found here are about 99,000 clones, around nine tenths of them singletons; the top ten hold approximately 5.1%. There are 13 residues in the CDR3. Trimming at V came to 6 bases and at J to 3 bases, leaving 3 bases not matched to a gene. These data come from a study of blood T cell repertoires in COVID-19. Study summary: Acute and convalescent COVID-19 samples came from the United States, Italy and Spain. Sample material is recorded as cDNA or gDNA derived from T cells, B-cell-depleted T cells, or PBMCs.

The origin of this receptor is a human donor in a cohort sampled during active COVID-19. Sequenced input: peripheral blood. This chain links TRBV12-3 or TRBV12-4 with TRBJ2-7; 9 positions agree with TRBD2. The CDR3 nucleotides are TGTGCCAGCAGCTCTAGCGGGAACTACGAGCAGTACTTC. This sequence encodes CASSSSGNYEQYF.